This T cell receptor beta chain was found in a study of response to subunit inactivated influenza vaccine. TCRdb re-called the RT-PCR reads through MiXCR, storing one row per CDR3 protein. Altogether roughly 520,000 distinct CDR3 sequences are present, about 25% being singletons, with the ten largest covering around 2%. CDR3 length equals 14 residues. The V gene lost 4 bases and the J gene lost 6 bases, with 14 bases spanning the gap. CDR1 MNHNS and CDR2 SASEGT come from the germline V gene. The sequencing used CD4+ T cells sorted from PBMCs, collected roughly 5 days after vaccination. The clonotype was recovered from a man in his fifties who received an inactivated influenza vaccine. This chain connects TRBV6-1 to TRBJ2-3, with D tentatively TRBD1 (6 bases). For the CDR3, the DNA is TGTGCCAGCAGTGCGACAGGACCCAGCGATACGCAGTATTTT. This translates into CASSATGPSDTQYF.